A single sample gave rise to the 21 T cell receptor beta chains below, sequenced in a study of CD8 T cell repertoires and HIV-1 epitope variants. The antigens these receptors bind are not known. Repertoires were generated with immunoSEQ multiplex PCR, while TCRdb's copy carries only in-frame clones and drops some. The table shows around 5,100 clones, with approximately 72% occurring only once. Sequencing was carried out using cultured CD8+ T cells derived from PBMCs. These receptors were collected from a male donor with HIV.

V usage is TRBV6-5 and J usage is TRBJ2-7, with D unresolved. CDR1 is MNHEY, CDR2 SVGAGI, per germline. CDR3 length: 15 amino acids. V was clipped by 0 bases and J by 3 bases, with 12 bases between them. This chain's CDR3 is CASSYSVDNLYEQYF. The CDR3 nucleotides are TGTGCCAGCAGTTACTCTGTTGACAACCTCTACGAGCAGTACTTC.

The genes are TRBV5-4 and TRBJ2-5; D remains ambiguous. CDR1 is SGHNT and CDR2 is YYREEE in the germline V gene (reference sequence). V was pared by 5 bases and J by 2 bases, with 13 bases between. CDR3 length: 14 amino acids. CDR3 sequence (DNA): TGTGCCAGCAGTTTAGACTGGGATCAAGAGACCCAGTACTTC. This gives the protein CASSLDWDQETQYF.

This clone turned up a few times. The chain has TRBV11-2 and TRBJ2-1; TRBD2 is a possible D gene (7 bases). Trimming removed 5 bases from V and 2 bases from J, with 16 bases in between. This CDR3 has 16 amino acids. Germline CDR1 reads SGHAT; CDR2 reads FQNNGV. The CDR3 spells CASSPRGGGPYNEQFF. In DNA, the CDR3 is TGTGCCAGCAGCCCCAGGGGAGGGGGTCCCTACAATGAGCAGTTCTTC.

The chain employs TRBV2 and TRBJ1-1; D is unclear. The CDR3 length is 11 residues. V was trimmed by 7 bases and J by 1 base, leaving 4 bases between them. The germline CDR1 and CDR2 sequences are SNHLY and FYNNEI. CDR3: CASNPNTEAFF. The CDR3 DNA sequence: TGTGCCAGCAACCCGAACACTGAAGCTTTCTTT.

The chain couples TRBV28 to TRBJ1-4, with D unresolved. The CDR3 consists of 13 residues. Trimming left V 3 bases short and J 4 bases short, with 6 bases between. CDR1 and CDR2 from the germline V gene are MDHEN and SYDVKM. CDR3 nucleotides: TGTGCCAGCAGTTTGGGTAATAATGAAAAACTGTTTTTT. Its protein product is CASSLGNNEKLFF.

This clone was counted only a few times. The genes are TRBV5-1 and TRBJ2-1; no clear D. V lost 4 bases, J lost 4 bases, and 12 bases lay in between. Looked up from germline, CDR1 is SGHRS and CDR2 is YFSETQ. This CDR3 is built from 14 residues. The CDR3 is CASSLGGSYNEQFF. In nucleotides, the CDR3 is TGCGCCAGCAGCCTGGGCGGATCTTACAATGAGCAGTTCTTC.

The genes are TRBV19 and TRBJ1-2, with TRBD1 matching over 8 bases. Germline CDR1 and CDR2: LNHDA and SQIVND (reference sequence). V dropped 6 bases and J dropped 0; count of bases not matched to a gene: 18. The CDR3 totals 19 residues. CDR3 nucleotide sequence: TGTGCCAGTAGCTCGGGACAGGCCGCACGAAGGCAAGCTAACTATGGCTACACCTTC. Protein sequence: CASSSGQAARRQANYGYTF.

In this sample, this clone turned up a few times. The chain carries TRBV5-1 and TRBJ2-7; D perhaps matches TRBD1 (6 bases). CDR1 is SGHRS, CDR2 YFSETQ, per germline. V gave up 0 bases and J gave up 6 bases, with 7 bases separating them. The CDR3 length is 12 residues. The CDR3 reads CASSLDRVEQYF. The CDR3 DNA is TGCGCCAGCAGCTTGGACAGGGTCGAGCAGTACTTC. Combining the CDR3 with reference TRBV5-1 and TRBJ2-7 gives the whole variable domain KAGVTQTPRYLIKTRGQQVTLSCSPISGHRSVSWYQQTPGQGLQFLFEYFSETQRNKGNFPGRFSGRQFSNSRSEMNVSTLELGDSALYLCASSLDRVEQYFGPGTRLTVT.

Within the sample, this clone is medium-sized. This sequence joins TRBV28 and TRBJ1-2; D not certain. The CDR3 has 12 amino acids. The germline V gene encodes CDR1 MDHEN and CDR2 SYDVKM. Trimming left V 5 bases short and J 8 bases short, with 12 bases between. CDR3 sequence: CASSLDRWGYTF. In DNA, the CDR3 is TGTGCCAGCAGTCTGGATCGCTGGGGCTACACCTTC.

This chain joins TRBV19 and TRBJ2-7; 7 nucleotides agree with TRBD1. J was trimmed by 4 bases and V by 1 base; bases with no gene match: 7. From germline, CDR1 is LNHDA and CDR2 SQIVND (reference sequence). This CDR3 has 15 amino acids. Written as DNA, the CDR3 is TGTGCCAGTAGTATAGCACAGGGGTTGGTTTACGAGCAGTACTTC. Amino acid sequence: CASSIAQGLVYEQYF. The variable domain in full, completed from reference TRBV19 and TRBJ2-7, reads DGGITQSPKYLFRKEGQNVTLSCEQNLNHDAMYWYRQDPGQGLRLIYYSQIVNDFQKGDIAEGYSVSREKKESFPLTVTSAQKNPTAFYLCASSIAQGLVYEQYFGPGTRLTVT.

J is TRBJ2-2 and V is TRBV16, with D hard to call. The CDR3 runs 16 residues. V was cut by 0 bases and J by 6 bases, with 14 bases left in between. Germline V gene data show CDR1 as KGHSY and CDR2 as FQNENV. CDR3: CASSQSKSRAAGELFF. In DNA, the CDR3 is TGTGCCAGCAGCCAATCAAAGTCCCGGGCCGCCGGGGAGCTGTTTTTT.

CDR3 in DNA: TGTGCCAGCAGCCGAGGGGCTAGCGGGTTGGAAGAGACCCAGTACTTC. This codes for CASSRGASGLEETQYF. This rearrangement joins TRBV13 to TRBJ2-5, with TRBD2 matching over 8 bases. V shed 5 bases and J 3 bases; nucleotides not matched to a gene: 11. CDR3 length: 16 amino acids. Germline values: CDR1 PRHDT, CDR2 FYEKMQ (reference sequence).

This rearrangement joins TRBV2 to TRBJ2-3; TRBD2 matches 14 bases. Germline V lookup: CDR1 SNHLY, CDR2 FYNNEI. The CDR3 consists of 16 residues. V was clipped by 10 bases and J by 1 base; unmatched bases: 7. The CDR3 DNA follows: TGTGCCACCAGACTAGCGGGGGGGCTCGGCACAGATACGCAGTATTTT. Its translation is CATRLAGGLGTDTQYF.

V gene TRBV9 combines with J gene TRBJ2-1; weak D call: TRBD2 (5 bases). CDR3 length: 13 residues. The V gene lost 4 bases and the J gene lost 8 bases, with 13 bases spanning the gap. Germline V gene sequence: CDR1 SGDLS, CDR2 YYNGEE. CDR3 coding DNA: TGTGCCAGCAGCTCGGACTTCGACGATGAGCAGTTCTTC. This codes for CASSSDFDDEQFF.

The V gene is TRBV2, the J gene TRBJ2-2; 10 bases line up with TRBD2. J lost 3 bases, V lost 4 bases, and 8 bases had no gene match. This CDR3 is built from 17 residues. Per germline, CDR1 SNHLY and CDR2 FYNNEI. CDR3 sequence reads: CASSVGAGGRDTGELFF. In DNA form, the CDR3 reads TGTGCCAGCAGTGTAGGAGCGGGGGGGCGAGACACCGGGGAGCTGTTTTTT.

The V call is TRBV19, the J call TRBJ2-1; 13 nucleotides align to TRBD2. This CDR3 spans 15 amino acids. Trimming took 10 bases from V and 3 from J; bases not matched to a gene: 6. Germline CDR1 LNHDA, CDR2 SQIVND (reference sequence). CDR3 residues: CATRTSGSLYNEQFF. The DNA for the CDR3 is TGTGCCACTCGGACTAGCGGGAGTCTCTACAATGAGCAGTTCTTC.

CDR3 sequence (DNA): TGTGCCAGCAGCCTAGGGGTTCTTAACACTGAAGCTTTCTTT. Translating it yields CASSLGVLNTEAFF. V usage is TRBV7-6 and J usage is TRBJ1-1; D perhaps matches TRBD1 (5 bases). V lost 5 bases and J 2 bases, leaving 12 bases between the germline ends. Looked up from germline, CDR1 is SGHVS and CDR2 is FNYEAQ. The CDR3 totals 14 residues.

This chain connects TRBV7-3 to TRBJ1-1; possible D gene TRBD1, 5 bases. Germline lookup yields CDR1 SGHTA and CDR2 FQGTGA. The CDR3 is 16 residues long. V gave up 5 bases and J gave up 3 bases, with 19 bases separating them. Here the CDR3 DNA reads TGTGCCAGCAGCCCCTCGGGACCGGCATACTACACTGAAGCTTTCTTT. It is translated as CASSPSGPAYYTEAFF.

This sequence joins TRBV6-5 and TRBJ1-4; D may be TRBD1 (5 bases). The CDR3 is 13 amino acids. The ends were cut back, 2 bases at V and 10 bases at J, with 11 bases in the middle. Looked up from germline, CDR1 is MNHEY and CDR2 is SVGAGI. The CDR3 DNA is TGTGCCAGCAGTTACAAATGGGGACTAAAACTGTTTTTT. Protein: CASSYKWGLKLFF.

The gene calls are TRBV6-4 and TRBJ2-1, with TRBD2 identical over 10 bases. The CDR3 is 15 residues long. CDR1 MRHNA and CDR2 SNTAGT come from the germline V gene. J gave up 8 bases and V 3 bases, and 7 bases lay outside the gene matches. This chain's CDR3 is CASSETSGDQDEQFF. The CDR3 bases are TGTGCCAGCAGTGAAACTAGCGGGGACCAGGATGAGCAGTTCTTC.

The V and J genes are TRBV18 and TRBJ2-1; D not certain. Germline loops: CDR1 KGHSH, CDR2 LQKENI. V lost 6 bases and J lost 10, with 7 bases in between. The CDR3 spans 10 residues. CDR3: CASSLNEQFF. The DNA of the CDR3 is TGTGCCAGCTCCCTGAACGAGCAGTTCTTC.